This TCR beta chain was observed in a study of graft-versus-host responses after intestinal transplantation. Here immunoSEQ multiplex PCR was the method, and the copy in TCRdb shows in-frame clones only, minus some. The table records 60,000 to 65,000 clones, approximately 91% of them present only once. This clone showed up just once. V gave up 7 bases and J gave up 4 bases, with 4 bases separating them. CDR1 and CDR2 (germline): SNHLY, FYNNEI. This CDR3 comprises 11 residues. Processed graft tissue released its intraepithelial and lamina propria lymphocytes. The sample consisted of ileum tissue, taken approximately 56 weeks after transplant. This chain links TRBV2 with TRBJ2-2; D uncertain. The receptor's source is a human patient who received an intestinal transplant, so some T cells may come from the graft donor. CDR3 residues: CASTSTGELFF. In nucleotides, the CDR3 is TGTGCCAGCACTTCCACCGGGGAGCTGTTTTTT.